This T cell receptor beta chain was documented in a study of regulatory T cells in long-lasting Graves disease. Regarding the study as a whole: Gene preferences differed: TRBV28, TRBJ1-2, TRBJ2-5 in persistent cases.

The CDR3 contains 15 residues. Germline V gene sequence: CDR1 MNHEY, CDR2 SMNVEV (reference sequence). Deletions cut 1 base from V and 6 bases from J, with 12 bases between. Comments on this clonotype: The antigen is unknown.

Sample time point: newly diagnosed GD, antithyroid drugs for less than 3 months. Preparation of the TCR library used RNA extracted from PBMCs. According to the study, TCR beta libraries were built with iRepertoire HTBI primers and CDR3-region Arm-PCR. Using its own MiXCR run on the multiplex PCR reads, TCRdb lists one record per CDR3 protein. The sample yields some 340,000 distinct CDR3 sequences, 10% to 15% seen once. These data were also filed under a second study, of T cells in Graves' hyperthyroidism and ophthalmopathy. Per that study: A lack of ophthalmopathy progression within 18 months defined stable Graves' hyperthyroidism. By a 13 V-J model, ophthalmopathy was set apart from stable hyperthyroidism.

The origin of this receptor is a woman under 30 with Graves disease. The sample was peripheral blood mononuclear cells (PBMCs), taken at new diagnosis, from a patient treated with antithyroid drugs. V and J are TRBV27 and TRBJ1-4; a weak D match, TRBD1 (5 bases). In nucleotides, the CDR3 is TGTGCCAGCAGTTTATTCACCGGGACGGATGAAAAACTGTTTTTT. Residues: CASSLFTGTDEKLFF.